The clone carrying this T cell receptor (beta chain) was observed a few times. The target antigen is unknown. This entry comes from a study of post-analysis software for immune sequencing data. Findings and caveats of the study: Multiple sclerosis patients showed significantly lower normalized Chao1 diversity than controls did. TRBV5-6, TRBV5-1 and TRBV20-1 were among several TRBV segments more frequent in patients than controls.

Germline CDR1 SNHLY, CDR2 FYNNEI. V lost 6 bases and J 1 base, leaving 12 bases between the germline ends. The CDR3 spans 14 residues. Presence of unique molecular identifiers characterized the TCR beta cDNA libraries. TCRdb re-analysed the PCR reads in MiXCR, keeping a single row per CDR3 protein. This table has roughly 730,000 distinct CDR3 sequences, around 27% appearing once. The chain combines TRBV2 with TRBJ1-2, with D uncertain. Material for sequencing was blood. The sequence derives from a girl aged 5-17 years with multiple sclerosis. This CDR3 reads CASRGMAINYGYTF. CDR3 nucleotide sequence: TGTGCCAGCAGGGGGATGGCGATTAACTATGGCTACACCTTC.